These T cell receptor beta chains were read from a single sample in a study of OX40 agonist ivuxolimab in advanced cancers. Produced via immunoSEQ multiplex PCR; TCRdb's table is partial and in-frame only. The sample yields about 140,000 clones, 90% seen once. Specimen: CD4+ or CD8+ T cells sorted from blood, collected in a trial of the OX40 agonist ivuxolimab. These receptors were obtained from an adult with an advanced solid tumor such as melanoma, head and neck, liver or kidney cancer. Both conserved end residues are part of each CDR3. Fields, in order: CDR3 DNA, CDR3 protein, D gene, J gene, clone size, V gene. The D gene is left open where the match is weak. A row's size may be missing; if present it is once, few, many or a size class.

cdr3_nt: TGTGCCAGCAGGTATAATAGGGGGCCGGGCTACGAGCAGTACTTC; cdr3_aa: CASRYNRGPGYEQYF; d_call: TRBD1; j_call: TRBJ2-7; clone_size: .; v_call: TRBV2
cdr3_nt: TGTGCCAGCAGCTTAGCGGGAAACTACAATGAGCAGTTCTTC; cdr3_aa: CASSLAGNYNEQFF; d_call: .; j_call: TRBJ2-1; clone_size: .; v_call: TRBV7-3
cdr3_nt: TGTGCCAGCAGCTTAGTAGCGGGAGAGGTGAATACGCAGTATTTT; cdr3_aa: CASSLVAGEVNTQYF; d_call: TRBD2; j_call: TRBJ2-3; clone_size: .; v_call: TRBV11-3
cdr3_nt: TGTGCCAGCAGCTTCCAGGTTGCAACTAATGAAAAACTGTTTTTT; cdr3_aa: CASSFQVATNEKLFF; d_call: .; j_call: TRBJ1-4; clone_size: .; v_call: TRBV11-2
cdr3_nt: TGTGCCAGCAGCTTAGGCGGCAGGGGGGCAAGCAATCAGCCCCAGCATTTT; cdr3_aa: CASSLGGRGASNQPQHF; d_call: TRBD1; j_call: TRBJ1-5; clone_size: .; v_call: TRBV11-2
cdr3_nt: TGTGCCAGTAGTATAGACCGGACAGGGGGGAATGAAAAACTGTTTTTT; cdr3_aa: CASSIDRTGGNEKLFF; d_call: TRBD1; j_call: TRBJ1-4; clone_size: .; v_call: TRBV19
cdr3_nt: TGTGCCAGCAGCTCCCTAGCCCTCACCGGGGAGCTGTTTTTT; cdr3_aa: CASSSLALTGELFF; d_call: .; j_call: TRBJ2-2; clone_size: .; v_call: TRBV7-2
cdr3_nt: TGTGCCAGTAAGGCCCCGACGCAGGGGCACACTGAAGCTTTCTTT; cdr3_aa: CASKAPTQGHTEAFF; d_call: .; j_call: TRBJ1-1; clone_size: .; v_call: TRBV19
cdr3_nt: TGTGCCAGCAGGCCGACTAGCGGCTACGAGCAGTACTTC; cdr3_aa: CASRPTSGYEQYF; d_call: TRBD2; j_call: TRBJ2-7; clone_size: .; v_call: TRBV6-5
cdr3_nt: TGCGCCAGCAGCTTGGCCGGTCGGTCCATCTACGAGCAGTACTTC; cdr3_aa: CASSLAGRSIYEQYF; d_call: .; j_call: TRBJ2-7; clone_size: .; v_call: TRBV5-1
cdr3_nt: TGTGCCATCAAGGTAGCGAGCGAGCAGTACTTC; cdr3_aa: CAIKVASEQYF; d_call: .; j_call: TRBJ2-7; clone_size: .; v_call: TRBV10-3
cdr3_nt: TGTGCCAGTAGTATAATGTGGGGGGAGACCCAGTACTTC; cdr3_aa: CASSIMWGETQYF; d_call: .; j_call: TRBJ2-5; clone_size: .; v_call: TRBV19
cdr3_nt: TGTGCCAGCAGTCCACCCGGGGTAGCGGGAGATCTGGATGAGCAGTTCTTC; cdr3_aa: CASSPPGVAGDLDEQFF; d_call: TRBD2; j_call: TRBJ2-1; clone_size: few; v_call: TRBV27
cdr3_nt: TGTGCCAGCGGGACCCTAACGCTCACAGATACGCAGTATTTT; cdr3_aa: CASGTLTLTDTQYF; d_call: .; j_call: TRBJ2-3; clone_size: once; v_call: TRBV6-1
cdr3_nt: TGTGCCAGCAGTTTGCAGGGCCGATTGAACTATGGCTACACCTTC; cdr3_aa: CASSLQGRLNYGYTF; d_call: .; j_call: TRBJ1-2; clone_size: .; v_call: TRBV28
cdr3_nt: TGTGCCAGCTCTAACGGTATTAATGAAAAACTGTTTTTT; cdr3_aa: CASSNGINEKLFF; d_call: .; j_call: TRBJ1-4; clone_size: .; v_call: TRBV18
cdr3_nt: TGTGCCAGCAGCCACCCGAGTTCGGGGGCGAACACTGAAGCTTTCTTT; cdr3_aa: CASSHPSSGANTEAFF; d_call: .; j_call: TRBJ1-1; clone_size: .; v_call: TRBV5-4
cdr3_nt: TGTGCCAGCAGCGTAGGTATTACGGGACTAGCGGGAGCTGGTGAGCAGTACTTC; cdr3_aa: CASSVGITGLAGAGEQYF; d_call: TRBD2; j_call: TRBJ2-5; clone_size: .; v_call: TRBV9
cdr3_nt: TGTGCCAGCAGCCTAGGGGACCCGCGGGAGACCCAGTACTTC; cdr3_aa: CASSLGDPRETQYF; d_call: .; j_call: TRBJ2-5; clone_size: .; v_call: TRBV28
cdr3_nt: TGTGCCAGTAGTTTTACCGGGACGGACTATGGCTACACCTTC; cdr3_aa: CASSFTGTDYGYTF; d_call: .; j_call: TRBJ1-2; clone_size: .; v_call: TRBV19
cdr3_nt: TGTGCCAGCAGCGTAGCTACTAGCACAGATACGCAGTATTTT; cdr3_aa: CASSVATSTDTQYF; d_call: .; j_call: TRBJ2-3; clone_size: .; v_call: TRBV9
cdr3_nt: TGTGCCAGCAGTCCGAGGGGGGTCACAGAGACCCAGTACTTC; cdr3_aa: CASSPRGVTETQYF; d_call: .; j_call: TRBJ2-5; clone_size: .; v_call: TRBV7-3
cdr3_nt: TGTGCCAGCAGTCAGACTCTAGGGGGCGAGCAGTACTTC; cdr3_aa: CASSQTLGGEQYF; d_call: .; j_call: TRBJ2-7; clone_size: .; v_call: TRBV5-6
cdr3_nt: TGCGCCAGCAGTTCACGGACCGATCCTACAGATACGCAGTATTTT; cdr3_aa: CASSSRTDPTDTQYF; d_call: .; j_call: TRBJ2-3; clone_size: .; v_call: TRBV5-1
cdr3_nt: TGCGCCAGCAGCTTGGCCGAGTCTAGCGGGGGCTACAATGAGCAGTTCTTC; cdr3_aa: CASSLAESSGGYNEQFF; d_call: TRBD2; j_call: TRBJ2-1; clone_size: .; v_call: TRBV5-1
cdr3_nt: TGTGCCAGCAGCAGGGACAAGAATGGCGCAGATACGCAGTATTTT; cdr3_aa: CASSRDKNGADTQYF; d_call: .; j_call: TRBJ2-3; clone_size: .; v_call: TRBV2
cdr3_nt: TGTGCCAGCAGTGTTTCGATTAGCGGGGGAAACACCGGGGAGCTGTTTTTT; cdr3_aa: CASSVSISGGNTGELFF; d_call: TRBD2; j_call: TRBJ2-2; clone_size: .; v_call: TRBV27
cdr3_nt: TGTGCCAGCAGCCAAGTACTAGCCGATGAGCAGTTCTTC; cdr3_aa: CASSQVLADEQFF; d_call: .; j_call: TRBJ2-1; clone_size: .; v_call: TRBV14
cdr3_nt: TGTGCCAGCAGTTACTCGAGCTACTCCTGGAGGACTGAAGCTTTCTTT; cdr3_aa: CASSYSSYSWRTEAFF; d_call: .; j_call: TRBJ1-1; clone_size: .; v_call: TRBV6-6
cdr3_nt: TGTGCCAGCAGCCTGGGGACATCGAACACCGGGGAGCTGTTTTTT; cdr3_aa: CASSLGTSNTGELFF; d_call: .; j_call: TRBJ2-2; clone_size: .; v_call: TRBV7-6
cdr3_nt: TGCGCCAGCAGCCAAGATCTCCGGAACAGGGCCTACGAGCAGTACTTC; cdr3_aa: CASSQDLRNRAYEQYF; d_call: .; j_call: TRBJ2-7; clone_size: .; v_call: TRBV4-1
cdr3_nt: TGTGCCAGCAAGGTGGAGAGAAGCTCCTACGAGCAGTACTTC; cdr3_aa: CASKVERSSYEQYF; d_call: .; j_call: TRBJ2-7; clone_size: .; v_call: TRBV6-5
cdr3_nt: TGTGCCAGCAGTCAGCTGGGGGAGCGCGATACGCAGTATTTT; cdr3_aa: CASSQLGERDTQYF; d_call: .; j_call: TRBJ2-3; clone_size: .; v_call: TRBV6-1
cdr3_nt: TGTGCCAGCAGTTCGGGACAGAGCTACGAGCAGTACTTC; cdr3_aa: CASSSGQSYEQYF; d_call: TRBD1; j_call: TRBJ2-7; clone_size: .; v_call: TRBV28
cdr3_nt: TGTGCCAGCAGTGGGTCGGGGGCTTTTAATGAAAAACTGTTTTTT; cdr3_aa: CASSGSGAFNEKLFF; d_call: .; j_call: TRBJ1-4; clone_size: .; v_call: TRBV28
cdr3_nt: TGTGCCAGCAGCTTATCGGGGCCGGCGGGACGGGACAAAAAATACAATGAGCAGTTCTTC; cdr3_aa: CASSLSGPAGRDKKYNEQFF; d_call: .; j_call: TRBJ2-1; clone_size: .; v_call: TRBV7-8
cdr3_nt: TGTGCCAGCATCGGGACAGGTAAAAACTACATGAACACTGAAGCTTTCTTT; cdr3_aa: CASIGTGKNYMNTEAFF; d_call: TRBD1; j_call: TRBJ1-1; clone_size: .; v_call: TRBV27
cdr3_nt: TGTGCCAGCAGTTCGTCCATTAGCAATCAGCCCCAGCATTTT; cdr3_aa: CASSSSISNQPQHF; d_call: .; j_call: TRBJ1-5; clone_size: .; v_call: TRBV27
cdr3_nt: TGTGCCAGCAGTTCTCACCGGTCTTGGAGTTCTAGTAGCAATCAGCCCCAGCATTTT; cdr3_aa: CASSSHRSWSSSSNQPQHF; d_call: .; j_call: TRBJ1-5; clone_size: few; v_call: TRBV28
cdr3_nt: TGTGCCAGCAGTGGCCCGGGGCTAGCGGGACTCTACGAGCAGTACTTC; cdr3_aa: CASSGPGLAGLYEQYF; d_call: TRBD2; j_call: TRBJ2-7; clone_size: .; v_call: TRBV27
cdr3_nt: TGTGCCAGCAGCCAATTAGGACAGGGGGCGAACACTGAAGCTTTCTTT; cdr3_aa: CASSQLGQGANTEAFF; d_call: TRBD1; j_call: TRBJ1-1; clone_size: .; v_call: TRBV14
cdr3_nt: TGTGCCAGCTCACACTTTTCGGACGGAGACAGTGAAGCTTTCTTT; cdr3_aa: CASSHFSDGDSEAFF; d_call: .; j_call: TRBJ1-1; clone_size: .; v_call: TRBV18
cdr3_nt: TGTGCCAGCAGTGGGGCGAATAGCAATCAGCCCCAGCATTTT; cdr3_aa: CASSGANSNQPQHF; d_call: .; j_call: TRBJ1-5; clone_size: .; v_call: TRBV2
cdr3_nt: TGTGCCAGCAGCGATCAGGGACAGGCTACCCGTGGCCGAAAACTGTTTTTT; cdr3_aa: CASSDQGQATRGRKLFF; d_call: TRBD1; j_call: TRBJ1-4; clone_size: .; v_call: TRBV9
cdr3_nt: TGTGCCAGCAGCCTGGGGGGGACAAACTACGAGCAGTACTTC; cdr3_aa: CASSLGGTNYEQYF; d_call: .; j_call: TRBJ2-7; clone_size: .; v_call: TRBV5-4
cdr3_nt: TGTGCCAGCAGTATAAAACAGGGAGGAACTGAAGCTTTCTTT; cdr3_aa: CASSIKQGGTEAFF; d_call: .; j_call: TRBJ1-1; clone_size: .; v_call: TRBV27
cdr3_nt: TGTGCCAGCATCTTCTATGGTACCGGGGAGCTGTTTTTT; cdr3_aa: CASIFYGTGELFF; d_call: .; j_call: TRBJ2-2; clone_size: .; v_call: TRBV7-9
cdr3_nt: TGCAGTGCTAGGGACGTTAAAGGCTACACCTTC; cdr3_aa: CSARDVKGYTF; d_call: .; j_call: TRBJ1-2; clone_size: .; v_call: TRBV20-1
cdr3_nt: TGTGCCAGTACCGGACAGTTAGGCACTGAAGCTTTCTTT; cdr3_aa: CASTGQLGTEAFF; d_call: .; j_call: TRBJ1-1; clone_size: .; v_call: TRBV19
cdr3_nt: TGTGCCAGCAGCTTAGCCACTGAAGCTTTCTTT; cdr3_aa: CASSLATEAFF; d_call: .; j_call: TRBJ1-1; clone_size: .; v_call: TRBV11-2
cdr3_nt: TGTGCCAGGGGTTACTGGGGAACGAACACTGAAGCTTTCTTT; cdr3_aa: CARGYWGTNTEAFF; d_call: .; j_call: TRBJ1-1; clone_size: once; v_call: TRBV25-1
cdr3_nt: TGTGCCAGCAGCGTAGTTGGAGAGACCCAGTACTTC; cdr3_aa: CASSVVGETQYF; d_call: .; j_call: TRBJ2-5; clone_size: .; v_call: TRBV9
cdr3_nt: TGTGCCAGCAGTTCACCCCTAGCGGGAGGGCCCGCGACCCAGTACTTC; cdr3_aa: CASSSPLAGGPATQYF; d_call: TRBD2; j_call: TRBJ2-5; clone_size: .; v_call: TRBV28